The next 5 T cell receptor beta chains were all read from a single sample in a study of blood T cell repertoires in COVID-19. Some clones are missing from TCRdb's copy, which holds only in-frame ones; the method was immunoSEQ multiplex PCR. This table has approximately 500,000 clones, 85% to 90% appearing once. Sequenced sample: peripheral blood. Source of these receptors: a woman aged 45 to 65 with COVID-19, enrolled during active disease.

This clone has only a few counts. This chain connects TRBV30 to TRBJ1-2; D is possibly TRBD1 (6 bases). V shed 3 bases and J shed 9 bases, with 17 bases lying between them. Germline CDR1 reads GTSNPN; CDR2 reads SVGIG (reference sequence). This CDR3 region has 13 residues. CDR3 sequence (DNA): TGTGCCTGGAGGAAAGGGGGGGCCTTGAGCTACACCTTC. This sequence encodes CAWRKGGALSYTF.

The rearrangement links TRBV6-5 to TRBJ1-1; D may be TRBD1 (5 bases). Germline values: CDR1 MNHEY, CDR2 SVGAGI. The germline V and J ends were trimmed by 6 bases and 0 bases, with 14 bases remaining between them. CDR3 length: 15 residues. In nucleotides, the CDR3 is TGTGCCAGCAGCCCGATCGACAGATTGAACACTGAAGCTTTCTTT. It yields the protein CASSPIDRLNTEAFF.

The rearrangement links TRBV2 to TRBJ2-3; 14 bases are shared with TRBD2. This CDR3 has 17 residues. CDR1 is SNHLY, CDR2 FYNNEI, per germline. Trimming at V came to 5 bases and at J to 5 bases, leaving 9 bases not matched to a gene. CDR3 sequence reads: CASSLKTSGGAGDTQYF. The DNA of the CDR3 is TGTGCCAGCAGTCTTAAGACTAGCGGGGGGGCCGGAGATACGCAGTATTTT.

The chain has TRBV6-6 and TRBJ2-3; a weak D match, TRBD1 (5 bases). Germline CDR1 MNHNY, CDR2 SVGAGI (reference sequence). The V gene lost 5 bases and the J gene lost 3 bases, with 24 bases spanning the gap. This CDR3 region has 18 residues. The CDR3 loop is CASSPQGLYLKRTDTQYF. CDR3 nucleotide sequence: TGTGCCAGCAGTCCTCAGGGCCTCTACCTTAAGAGGACAGATACGCAGTATTTT.

The chain uses TRBV6-5 and TRBJ1-5, with 10 bases identical to TRBD1. The V segment lost 5 bases and the J segment 5 bases; nucleotides outside the gene matches: 6. From germline, CDR1 is MNHEY and CDR2 SVGAGI. The CDR3 extends over 15 amino acids. The CDR3 reads CASSRDRGRDQPQHF. The CDR3 DNA is TGTGCCAGCAGTCGCGACAGGGGGCGAGATCAGCCCCAGCATTTT.